A selection of T cell receptor beta chains follows, all from one sample in a study of blood T cell repertoires in COVID-19. Sequenced by immunoSEQ multiplex PCR; TCRdb stores in-frame clones only, minus some. The table lists around 180,000 clones, 76% of them singletons. The sample was PBMCs or T cells enriched from blood (not recorded which). Source of these receptors: a woman in her forties or fifties with acute COVID-19. The CDR3 runs from the conserved cysteine through the conserved F or W. D genes are given only for firm matches. Rows give clone size only sometimes, using once, few, many, or a class for an expanded clone.

TRBJ1-2	TRBD1	.	TRBV28	TGTGCCAGCAGTTCAGGACAGGGGCACACCTTC	CASSSGQGHTF
TRBJ2-3	.	.	TRBV7-3	TGTGCCAGCAGCTTAGTGGCGGGGGCCCCCACAGATACGCAGTATTTT	CASSLVAGAPTDTQYF
TRBJ2-5	.	.	TRBV7-2	TGTGCCAGCAGCTTTGGGGGGGCTCGAGAGACCCAGTACTTC	CASSFGGARETQYF
TRBJ2-1	TRBD2	.	TRBV27	TGTGCCAGCAGGATCCGGGGGGGGGCCAAGGGGAATGAGCAGTTCTTC	CASRIRGGAKGNEQFF
TRBJ2-5	TRBD1	.	TRBV7-2	TGTGCCAGCAGCAACCGACAGGGACAGGAGACCCAGTACTTC	CASSNRQGQETQYF
TRBJ1-3	.	.	TRBV3-1/TRBV3-2	TGTGCCAGCAGCCAAGACGGGTCATCTGGAAACACCATATATTTT	CASSQDGSSGNTIYF
TRBJ1-2	.	.	TRBV29-1	TGCAGCGGGAGCTCGGTTGCCGGCTACACCTTC	CSGSSVAGYTF
TRBJ1-2	.	few	TRBV3-1/TRBV3-2	TGTGCCAGCAGCCAAGATACGGCGGGGGACTATGGCTACACCTTC	CASSQDTAGDYGYTF
TRBJ2-5	TRBD2	.	TRBV20-1	TGCAGTGCTGCGGGGGAGGACCAGTACTTC	CSAAGEDQYF
TRBJ2-1	.	.	TRBV5-1	TGCGCCAGCAGCTTGGAGTACGCCGGGGGGCTTTCCCATGAGCAGTTCTTC	CASSLEYAGGLSHEQFF
TRBJ2-3	.	.	TRBV19	TGTGCCAGTGCACAGCACAGACCTAGCACAGATACGCAGTATTTT	CASAQHRPSTDTQYF
TRBJ1-2	.	.	TRBV12-3/TRBV12-4	TGTGCCAGCAACTATAACTATGGCTACACCTTC	CASNYNYGYTF
TRBJ2-2	TRBD2	once	TRBV5-1	TGCGCCAGCAGCTTCACTAGCGGGGTTACCGGGGAGCTGTTTTTT	CASSFTSGVTGELFF
TRBJ2-2	TRBD2	.	TRBV4-1	TGCGCCAGCAGCCAAGATAGGCTAGCGGGGGCCGGTACCGGGGAGCTGTTTTTT	CASSQDRLAGAGTGELFF
TRBJ2-1	.	once	TRBV11-2	TGTGCCAGCAGCTTAGAGTACGTAGCGGACACCTACAATGAGCAGTTCTTC	CASSLEYVADTYNEQFF
TRBJ1-6	TRBD1	.	TRBV5-5	TGTGCCAGCAGTACCTCCGGGACAGGGGCTAATTCACCCCTCCACTTT	CASSTSGTGANSPLHF
TRBJ2-3	.	.	TRBV7-9	TGTGCCAGCAGCCCCCGAGGTAGCACAGATACGCAGTATTTT	CASSPRGSTDTQYF
TRBJ1-2	.	once	TRBV3-1/TRBV3-2	TGTGCCAGCAGCCAAGATCCTCGGGGGATTGGTGACTATGGCTACACCTTC	CASSQDPRGIGDYGYTF
TRBJ1-4	TRBD1	.	TRBV11-2	TGTGCCAGCAGCTTCAACACCGGGACAGGGGCGCTTAGGGGACTGTTTTTT	CASSFNTGTGALRGLFF
TRBJ1-2	TRBD1	.	TRBV6-2/TRBV6-3	TGTGCCAGCAGTTACGGTCGACAGGGGTCCTATGGCTACACCTTC	CASSYGRQGSYGYTF
TRBJ1-2	TRBD1	.	TRBV5-4	TGTGCCAGCAGCGAGAACACGGACAGGCGGTATGGCTACACCTTC	CASSENTDRRYGYTF
TRBJ2-1	TRBD1	few	TRBV5-1	TGCGCCAGCAGCTCCAAGACAGGGAACAATGAGCAGTTCTTC	CASSSKTGNNEQFF
TRBJ2-2	.	.	TRBV6-5	TGTGCCAGCCCGGCCCGGGACACCGGGGAGCTGTTTTTT	CASPARDTGELFF
TRBJ2-3	.	once	TRBV7-9	TGTGCCAGCAGCTCAACAGGGGATACGCAGTATTTT	CASSSTGDTQYF
TRBJ2-1	.	.	TRBV30	TGTGCCTGGACTGACTTACCCACCTACAATGAGCAGTTCTTC	CAWTDLPTYNEQFF
TRBJ1-2	.	once	TRBV24-1	TGTGCCACCAGTGATTTGGCCGCTAGCGAGGGCTACACCTTC	CATSDLAASEGYTF
TRBJ1-1	TRBD1	once	TRBV7-3	TGTGCCAGCAGTCCTACAGGGGGCGAAGCTTTCTTT	CASSPTGGEAFF
TRBJ1-2	TRBD1	.	TRBV27	TGTGCCAGCAGTTTCGGGACAGGGGGGCTTGGGGGCTACACCTTC	CASSFGTGGLGGYTF
TRBJ1-6	.	.	TRBV7-9	TGTGCCAGCAGCACGGACACCACCTATAATTCACCCCTCCACTTT	CASSTDTTYNSPLHF
TRBJ1-4	.	few	TRBV11-2	TGTGCCAGCAGCTTAGGGGCAGTCCCAACTAATGAAAAACTGTTTTTT	CASSLGAVPTNEKLFF
TRBJ1-1	.	.	TRBV10-1	TGCGCCTTTTTGGCCTCGAACACTGAAGCTTTCTTT	CAFLASNTEAFF
TRBJ1-5	.	.	TRBV19	TGTGCCAGTAGTATCGCCCAGGGGCCGGGGCAGCCCCAGCATTTT	CASSIAQGPGQPQHF
TRBJ2-2	.	.	TRBV5-4	TGTGCCAGCCTCCTCGGCGGGGCCAACACCGGGGAGCTGTTTTTT	CASLLGGANTGELFF
TRBJ1-1	.	.	TRBV6-5	TGTGCCAGCAGGAGATTTGAGGACACTGAAGCTTTCTTT	CASRRFEDTEAFF
TRBJ2-5	TRBD2	few	TRBV6-6	TGTGCCAGCAGTTACGGTGTCGCGGGGGGGCAAGAGACCCAGTACTTC	CASSYGVAGGQETQYF
TRBJ1-2	.	few	TRBV2	TGTGCCAGCAGCGCCCTAGGGGAGGGCTATGGCTACACCTTC	CASSALGEGYGYTF
TRBJ2-5	.	few	TRBV9	TGTGCCAGCAGCGTAGTTGGCGGGGTGGGAGAGACCCAGTACTTC	CASSVVGGVGETQYF
TRBJ1-6	.	.	TRBV3-1/TRBV3-2	TGTGCCAGCAGCCAGTATGCAGATAATAATTCACCCCTCCACTTT	CASSQYADNNSPLHF
TRBJ1-2	.	.	TRBV7-9	TGTGCCAGCAGCTTAGCAGCTTCTAACTATGGCTACACCTTC	CASSLAASNYGYTF
TRBJ2-1	.	.	TRBV9	TGTGCCAGCGGAGAGAGGACGGGGGGCGCAAATGAGCAGTTCTTC	CASGERTGGANEQFF
TRBJ2-5	TRBD2	.	TRBV6-6	TGTGCCAGCAGTCCCCGGGACCCGGGGCGGGGGGGAGAGACCCAGTACTTC	CASSPRDPGRGGETQYF